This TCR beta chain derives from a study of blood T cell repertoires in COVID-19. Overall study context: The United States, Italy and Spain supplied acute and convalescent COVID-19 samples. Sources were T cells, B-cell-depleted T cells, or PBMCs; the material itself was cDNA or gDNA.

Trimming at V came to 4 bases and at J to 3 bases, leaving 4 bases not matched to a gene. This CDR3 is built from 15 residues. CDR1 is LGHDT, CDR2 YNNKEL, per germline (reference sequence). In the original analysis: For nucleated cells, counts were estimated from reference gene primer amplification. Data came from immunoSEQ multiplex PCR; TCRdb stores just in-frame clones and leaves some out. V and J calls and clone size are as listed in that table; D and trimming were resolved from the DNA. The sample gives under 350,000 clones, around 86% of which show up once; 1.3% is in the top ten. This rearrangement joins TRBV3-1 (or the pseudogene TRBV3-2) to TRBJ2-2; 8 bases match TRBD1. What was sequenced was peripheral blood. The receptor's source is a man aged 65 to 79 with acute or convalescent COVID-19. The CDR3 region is CASSPGTGHTGELFF. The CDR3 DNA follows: TGTGCCAGCAGCCCAGGGACAGGACACACCGGGGAGCTGTTTTTT.